This TCR beta chain comes out of a study of blood T cell repertoires in COVID-19 (dated by TCRdb to about 2020). About the study as a whole: Collaborator samples came from the United States, Italy and Spain and covered acute and convalescent phases of COVID-19. A freely available public database, intended as a resource for researchers studying the immune response to SARS-CoV-2, is where the repertoires were released. Nearly every sample came with metadata listing a de-identified subject ID, COVID-19 status, age in years and sex. The prospective study material was composed of cDNA or gDNA derived from T cells, B-cell-depleted T cells, or PBMCs. Samples were obtained from the ongoing ImmuneRACE study (first 160 participants) and from over a thousand subjects provided by 6 global collaborators. Where available, HLA class I and class II types were taken from metadata supplied by the sample provider and were not determined by assay-based typing. Deeply sampled blood TCRbeta repertoires from subjects exposed to, actively infected with, or recovered from COVID-19 were included in the dataset. The paper's findings and limits, for the study overall: The quantity of clinical and demographic metadata differed by source and by participant and was supplied without curation.

One collaborating source in Seattle enrolled patients while the patients were actively infected and followed the patients over time throughout the course of disease. The collaborating institutions used their own protocols to collect whole blood in K2EDTA tubes. For TCRbeta analysis, collaborators shipped samples as frozen whole blood, isolated PBMCs, or DNA extracted from either of those sample types. TCRbeta CDR3 regions were amplified from genomic DNA by means of the immunoSEQ Assay, a bias-controlled multiplex PCR. Per the source publication's procedure: Nucleated cell counts per sample were estimated from amplification of reference gene primers within the assay. To quantify the absolute abundance of each unique TCRbeta CDR3 rearrangement, sequence reads were collapsed and filtered. Productive Simpson clonality was computed per sample as the square root of Simpson's diversity index over productive rearrangements. TCRdb re-hosts the immuneACCESS table, in-frame sequences only. Its copies lack some clones; in the studies checked, an unresolved V gene accounts for under half of them, and the cause for the rest is not known. For V, J and clone size, that table is used; D and trimming come from the DNA. For this sample the table gives approximately 120,000 clones, of which around 82% were detected only once. Of the sample, approximately 17% falls within the top ten clones.

The CDR1 and CDR2 encoded by the germline V gene are MGHRA and YSYEKL. Compared with germline, V lacks 4 bases and J lacks 3 bases; bases without a gene match: 9. The CDR3 spans 17 residues, from the cysteine through the phenylalanine. The sequence is cut down to CDR3 DNA, 51 bases in frame from base 1. For this clone: What this receptor recognizes is not known. Base qualities are missing; no much larger clone stands one base away.

The sequenced sample consisted of peripheral blood. The sequence was collected from a man aged 25 to 45 with COVID-19, enrolled during active disease. The chain joins TRBV4-1 to TRBJ2-1; 10 central nucleotides agree with TRBD2. The CDR3: CASSLTRTSGIYNEQFF. Read as DNA, the sequence is TGCGCCAGCAGCCTTACAAGGACTAGCGGAATCTACAATGAGCAGTTCTTC.